Listed below are T cell receptor beta chains from one sample, sequenced in a study of T cells in Graves' hyperthyroidism and ophthalmopathy. One entry per CDR3 protein, called by TCRdb with MiXCR from the multiplex PCR reads. The table shows 480,000 or so distinct CDR3 sequences, with approximately 15% occurring only once. Sample: blood. Every receptor here comes from a woman aged 18-30 years with Graves' hyperthyroidism. Both conserved end residues are part of each CDR3. A D gene is named only where the DNA matches it firmly. A row's size may be missing; if present it is once, few, many or a size class.

J gene: TRBJ2-3
D gene: NA
clone size: many
V gene: TRBV10-3
CDR3 protein: CAISETPAGRTDTQYF
CDR3 DNA: TGTGCCATCAGTGAAACCCCGGCGGGCCGCACAGATACGCAGTATTTT

J gene: TRBJ2-1
D gene: NA
clone size: many
V gene: TRBV7-2
CDR3 protein: CASSLVDRDEQFF
CDR3 DNA: TGTGCCAGCAGCTTAGTCGACCGGGATGAGCAGTTCTTC

J gene: TRBJ1-3
D gene: NA
clone size: few
V gene: TRBV5-6
CDR3 protein: CASSLVRNRVSGNTIYF
CDR3 DNA: TGTGCCAGCAGCTTGGTTCGGAATAGGGTCAGTGGAAACACCATATATTTT

J gene: TRBJ1-4
D gene: TRBD1
clone size: many
V gene: TRBV28
CDR3 protein: CASSPSGTANEKLFF
CDR3 DNA: TGTGCCAGCAGTCCCTCCGGGACAGCTAATGAAAAACTGTTTTTT

J gene: TRBJ2-5
D gene: TRBD1
clone size: few
V gene: TRBV9
CDR3 protein: CASSPQGQGARETQYF
CDR3 DNA: TGTGCCAGCAGCCCCCAAGGACAGGGGGCGCGGGAGACCCAGTACTTC

J gene: TRBJ1-4
D gene: NA
clone size: few
V gene: TRBV5-1
CDR3 protein: CASSRRGPVEKLFF
CDR3 DNA: TGCGCCAGCAGCCGGAGAGGCCCCGTAGAAAAACTGTTTTTT

J gene: TRBJ2-1
D gene: NA
clone size: many
V gene: TRBV20-1
CDR3 protein: CSRALGSYNEQFF
CDR3 DNA: TGCAGCCGCGCTCTGGGATCCTACAATGAGCAGTTCTTC

J gene: TRBJ1-1
D gene: NA
clone size: many
V gene: TRBV18
CDR3 protein: CASSPPTGKETEAFF
CDR3 DNA: TGTGCCAGCTCACCACCCACAGGGAAGGAGACTGAAGCTTTCTTT

J gene: TRBJ2-7
D gene: TRBD1
clone size: many
V gene: TRBV12-3/TRBV12-4
CDR3 protein: CASSLEGQGIYEQYF
CDR3 DNA: TGTGCCAGCAGTTTAGAGGGACAGGGGATATACGAGCAGTACTTC

J gene: TRBJ2-4
D gene: NA
clone size: few
V gene: TRBV19
CDR3 protein: CASNISRAMAKNIQYF
CDR3 DNA: TGTGCCAGTAATATAAGCAGGGCAATGGCCAAAAACATTCAGTACTTC

J gene: TRBJ1-4
D gene: TRBD1
clone size: many
V gene: TRBV27
CDR3 protein: CASSDPQGARGELFF
CDR3 DNA: TGTGCCAGCAGTGATCCACAGGGGGCCAGGGGGGAACTGTTTTTT

J gene: TRBJ2-3
D gene: TRBD1
clone size: few
V gene: TRBV29-1
CDR3 protein: CSVGYGDRGGADTQYF
CDR3 DNA: TGCAGCGTTGGATATGGGGACAGGGGTGGCGCAGATACGCAGTATTTT

J gene: TRBJ2-5
D gene: NA
clone size: many
V gene: TRBV20-1
CDR3 protein: CSARGDPGTQYF
CDR3 DNA: TGCAGTGCTAGAGGGGACCCAGGGACCCAGTACTTC

J gene: TRBJ1-6
D gene: NA
clone size: many
V gene: TRBV20-1
CDR3 protein: CSASPSPLHF
CDR3 DNA: TGCAGTGCTAGTCCTTCACCCCTCCACTTT

J gene: TRBJ1-4
D gene: NA
clone size: NA
V gene: TRBV7-2
CDR3 protein: CASSQVSANEKLFF
CDR3 DNA: TGTGCCAGCAGCCAAGTGAGTGCTAATGAAAAACTGTTTTTT

J gene: TRBJ2-1
D gene: NA
clone size: few
V gene: TRBV11-2
CDR3 protein: CASRSGRDIGNEQFF
CDR3 DNA: TGTGCCAGCAGGTCGGGAAGGGACATTGGCAATGAGCAGTTCTTC

J gene: TRBJ2-2
D gene: NA
clone size: many
V gene: TRBV6-1
CDR3 protein: CASSWDTGELFF
CDR3 DNA: TGTGCCAGCAGTTGGGACACCGGGGAGCTGTTTTTT

J gene: TRBJ2-1
D gene: NA
clone size: many
V gene: TRBV11-2
CDR3 protein: CASSSIRSYNEQFF
CDR3 DNA: TGTGCCAGCAGCTCCATACGCTCCTACAATGAGCAGTTCTTC

J gene: TRBJ2-2
D gene: TRBD1
clone size: NA
V gene: TRBV11-3
CDR3 protein: CASRSRQGIAGELFF
CDR3 DNA: TGTGCCAGCAGATCCCGACAGGGGATAGCCGGGGAGCTGTTTTTT

J gene: TRBJ1-1
D gene: TRBD1
clone size: many
V gene: TRBV6-1
CDR3 protein: CASSTHRGMNTEAFF
CDR3 DNA: TGTGCCAGCAGTACGCACAGGGGAATGAACACTGAAGCTTTCTTT

J gene: TRBJ1-2
D gene: TRBD1
clone size: few
V gene: TRBV6-2/TRBV6-3
CDR3 protein: CASSRGTGGTF
CDR3 DNA: TGTGCCAGCAGTCGCGGGACAGGTGGGACCTTC

J gene: TRBJ2-2
D gene: NA
clone size: few
V gene: TRBV11-3
CDR3 protein: CASGRGDSTGELFF
CDR3 DNA: TGTGCCAGCGGACGGGGTGATAGCACCGGGGAGCTGTTTTTT

J gene: TRBJ1-3
D gene: NA
clone size: NA
V gene: TRBV5-1
CDR3 protein: CASSQGGGYGNTIYF
CDR3 DNA: TGTGCCAGCAGCCAGGGTGGTGGTTATGGAAACACCATATATTTT

J gene: TRBJ1-2
D gene: NA
clone size: many
V gene: TRBV12-3/TRBV12-4
CDR3 protein: CASRLDTNYGYTF
CDR3 DNA: TGTGCCAGCAGACTGGACACTAACTATGGCTACACCTTC

J gene: TRBJ1-2
D gene: TRBD1
clone size: many
V gene: TRBV29-1
CDR3 protein: CSVASTNDRGFRYTF
CDR3 DNA: TGCAGCGTTGCCTCAACCAACGACAGGGGCTTTCGGTACACCTTC

J gene: TRBJ2-1
D gene: TRBD2
clone size: many
V gene: TRBV14
CDR3 protein: CASSQDSASGRGQFF
CDR3 DNA: TGTGCCAGCAGCCAAGATTCCGCTAGCGGCAGAGGGCAGTTCTTC

J gene: TRBJ2-1
D gene: NA
clone size: many
V gene: TRBV5-4
CDR3 protein: CASSEISYNEQFF
CDR3 DNA: TGTGCCAGCAGCGAGATCTCCTACAATGAGCAGTTCTTC

J gene: TRBJ2-1
D gene: NA
clone size: many
V gene: TRBV18
CDR3 protein: CASSPRGYEQFF
CDR3 DNA: TGTGCCAGCTCACCGAGAGGGTATGAGCAGTTCTTC

J gene: TRBJ2-5
D gene: NA
clone size: many
V gene: TRBV29-1
CDR3 protein: CSVWTLQETQYF
CDR3 DNA: TGCAGCGTCTGGACCCTCCAAGAGACCCAGTACTTC

J gene: TRBJ1-2
D gene: NA
clone size: few
V gene: TRBV5-1
CDR3 protein: CASSLGGTENGYTF
CDR3 DNA: TGCGCCAGCAGCTTGGGAGGGACCGAAAATGGCTACACCTTC

J gene: TRBJ2-7
D gene: NA
clone size: few
V gene: TRBV20-1
CDR3 protein: CSVAGQTYEQYF
CDR3 DNA: TGCAGTGTGGCCGGCCAGACCTACGAGCAGTACTTC

J gene: TRBJ2-1
D gene: TRBD2
clone size: few
V gene: TRBV7-3
CDR3 protein: CASSLGTSPPEQFF
CDR3 DNA: TGTGCCAGCAGCTTAGGGACTAGTCCTCCTGAGCAGTTCTTC

J gene: TRBJ2-1
D gene: TRBD2
clone size: NA
V gene: TRBV20-1
CDR3 protein: CSASASGSGFNEQFF
CDR3 DNA: TGCAGTGCTTCCGCTAGCGGGAGTGGTTTCAATGAGCAGTTCTTC

J gene: TRBJ1-5
D gene: NA
clone size: NA
V gene: TRBV29-1
CDR3 protein: CSVGSGGQPQHF
CDR3 DNA: TGCAGCGTTGGCTCCGGCGGCCAGCCCCAGCATTTT

J gene: TRBJ2-1
D gene: TRBD2
clone size: many
V gene: TRBV25-1
CDR3 protein: CASSEGGLADAYNEQFF
CDR3 DNA: TGTGCCAGCAGTGAAGGGGGACTAGCGGACGCCTACAATGAGCAGTTCTTC

J gene: TRBJ2-3
D gene: NA
clone size: many
V gene: TRBV9
CDR3 protein: CASGDLTDTQYF
CDR3 DNA: TGTGCCAGCGGGGACCTCACAGATACGCAGTATTTT

J gene: TRBJ2-7
D gene: NA
clone size: NA
V gene: TRBV5-1
CDR3 protein: CADSGASGPNLFSYEQYF
CDR3 DNA: TGCGCCGACTCAGGGGCTAGCGGCCCAAATCTTTTCTCCTACGAGCAGTACTTC

J gene: TRBJ2-7
D gene: TRBD2
clone size: NA
V gene: TRBV15
CDR3 protein: CATSRGLAWSSYEQYF
CDR3 DNA: TGTGCCACCAGCAGAGGACTAGCGTGGAGCTCCTACGAGCAGTACTTC

J gene: TRBJ1-2
D gene: NA
clone size: few
V gene: TRBV6-1
CDR3 protein: CASSLRDSGDYGYTF
CDR3 DNA: TGTGCCAGCAGCCTCCGGGACTCAGGAGATTATGGCTACACCTTC

J gene: TRBJ1-1
D gene: NA
clone size: NA
V gene: TRBV12-3/TRBV12-4
CDR3 protein: CASSTGPMNTEAFF
CDR3 DNA: TGTGCCAGCAGTACGGGACCGATGAACACTGAAGCTTTCTTT

J gene: TRBJ2-1
D gene: TRBD2
clone size: many
V gene: TRBV7-8
CDR3 protein: CASSAFGRASYNEQFF
CDR3 DNA: TGTGCCAGCAGTGCATTCGGGAGGGCCAGTTACAATGAGCAGTTCTTC